This T cell receptor (beta chain) originates from a study of cytomegalovirus exposure and HLA in healthy donors. Study findings and constraints: Prior analysis indicated that the majority of TCR beta V segments exhibited productivity approximately 87% or approximately 30% of the time. It is likely that the observed cluster of highly shared sequence variants was a sequencing artifact. Several top significant clusters appeared, in a later analysis, to be linked to common viral pathogens. Accurate prediction of most subjects' HLA-A and HLA-B alleles from TCR beta sequences was reported.

With respect to this clone: Its specificity is unknown.

It was with 60 Vbeta and 13 Jbeta primers that the PCR ran. The protocol was immunoSEQ multiplex PCR, while the TCRdb copy is restricted to in-frame clones and leaves out a portion. The table shows 130,000 to 150,000 clones, with roughly 80% occurring only once. Trimming pared 5 bases from V and 0 bases from J, leaving 14 bases between. The CDR3 consists of 16 residues. Looked up from germline, CDR1 is SGHRS and CDR2 is YFSETQ. The chain couples TRBV5-1 to TRBJ2-2; a possible D gene is TRBD2 (5 bases). The clonotype comes from a woman aged 40 to 50 in good health and CMV-seropositive. The source material was PBMCs. CDR3 loop: CASSSSASANTGELFF. As DNA, the CDR3 is TGCGCCAGCAGTAGTAGCGCCTCAGCGAACACCGGGGAGCTGTTTTTT.